The text below deals with one T cell receptor beta chain. Its antigen is not known. Assay runs were performed at deep level. Profiled with immunoSEQ multiplex PCR; TCRdb holds only in-frame clones, not every one. The data contain nearly 2 million clones, around 96% of them singletons. The CDR3 has 13 amino acids. Per germline, CDR1 MDHEN and CDR2 SYDVKM. Trimming took 2 bases from V and 3 from J, leaving 5 bases between them. This record belongs to a study of shared clonotypes between healthy human individuals. Findings and limits, study-wide: What limited the represented genetic and exposure-history diversity was the small number of donors. Shared clonotypes across all four donors exceeded non-shared ones in generation probability.

Naive CD8 cells lacked CD45RO and underwent positive selection for CCR7, leaving out terminally differentiated effector memory CD45RA+ cells. This chain joins TRBV28 and TRBJ1-5; D is uncertain. This sequence originates from a man younger than 35 in good health. Material: naive CD8+ T cells sorted from blood. CDR3 nucleotide sequence: TGTGCCAGCAGTTTACTGCTCAATCAGCCCCAGCATTTT. This encodes CASSLLLNQPQHF.